The 30 T cell receptor beta chains reported below all come from one sample, sequenced in a study of T cell responses to AZD1222 COVID-19 vaccine. The table came from immunoSEQ multiplex PCR; TCRdb's copy has only in-frame clones and leaves some out. The sample's table shows some 150,000 clones. Sequencing was performed on peripheral blood. The receptors derive from an adult in good health.

The V call is TRBV9, the J call TRBJ2-1; TRBD2 might be the D (6 bases). CDR1 is SGDLS, CDR2 YYNGEE, per germline. V shed 0 bases and J shed 3 bases, with 10 bases lying between them. The CDR3 loop spans 15 amino acids. The CDR3 spells CASSVDGEVYNEQFF. The CDR3 bases are TGTGCCAGCAGCGTAGATGGGGAGGTCTACAATGAGCAGTTCTTC.

V and J are TRBV11-2 and TRBJ1-3, with D tentatively TRBD1 (5 bases). Trimming took 1 base from V and 2 from J, leaving 15 bases between them. Germline values: CDR1 SGHAT, CDR2 FQNNGV. CDR3 size: 17 residues. CDR3 amino acids: CASSLAGAVGTGNTIYF. CDR3 coding DNA: TGTGCCAGCAGCTTAGCCGGGGCGGTTGGGACTGGAAACACCATATATTTT.

The CDR3 DNA follows: TGCGCCAGCAGCTTTGTCCAGGGGGGAGAGCAGTTCTTC. It codes for CASSFVQGGEQFF. The gene calls are TRBV5-1 and TRBJ2-1; D possibly corresponds to TRBD1 (7 bases). Germline lookup yields CDR1 SGHRS and CDR2 YFSETQ. The germline V and J ends were trimmed by 2 bases and 10 bases, with 13 bases remaining between them. CDR3 length: 13 residues.

About this clone itself: The junction and the germline gene differ at one end; a read error may be behind it. Other DNA sequences within the sample encode an identical CDR3. The CDR3 reads CASSLDSNQPQHF. Written as DNA, the CDR3 is TGTGCCAGCAGCTTAGACAGCAACCAGCCCCAGCATTTT. The V and J genes are TRBV11-3 and TRBJ1-5; D is unresolved. This CDR3 has 13 residues. Germline V gives CDR1 SGHNT, CDR2 YENEEA.

The genes are TRBV5-4 and TRBJ1-2; D gene ambiguous. The V and J ends lost 4 bases and 5 bases respectively, with 15 bases between them. The CDR3 contains 14 residues. Germline CDR1 is SGHNT and CDR2 is YYREEE (reference sequence). DNA of the CDR3: TGTGCCAGCAGCCCCGGCTTTTATGGGTATGGCTACACCTTC. Its protein is CASSPGFYGYGYTF. Looking up the rest from reference TRBV5-4 and TRBJ1-2 gives the full variable domain: ETGVTQSPTHLIKTRGQQVTLRCSSQSGHNTVSWYQQALGQGPQFIFQYYREEENGRGNFPPRFSGLQFPNYSSELNVNALELDDSALYLCASSPGFYGYGYTFGSGTRLTVV.

The rearrangement uses TRBV5-1 and TRBJ1-5; 7 positions match TRBD1. The CDR3 sequence is 16 residues long. Trimming at V came to 0 bases and at J to 3 bases, leaving 6 bases not matched to a gene. In germline, CDR1 is SGHRS, CDR2 YFSETQ. The DNA of the CDR3 is TGCGCCAGCAGCTTGGGACAGGGCGACTCCAATCAGCCCCAGCATTTT. Its translation is CASSLGQGDSNQPQHF.

The chain employs TRBV25-1 and TRBJ1-1, with 7 bases lining up with TRBD1. The trim removed 2 bases at V and 0 bases at J, leaving 6 bases unmatched. Germline lookup yields CDR1 MGHDK and CDR2 SYGVNS. The CDR3 spans 16 residues. The chain's CDR3 is CASSETGTDMNTEAFF. The CDR3 DNA is TGTGCCAGCAGTGAAACCGGGACAGACATGAACACTGAAGCTTTCTTT. Drawing the rest from reference TRBV25-1 and TRBJ1-1, the complete variable domain is EADIYQTPRYLVIGTGKKITLECSQTMGHDKMYWYQQDPGMELHLIHYSYGVNSTEKGDLSSESTVSRIRTEHFPLTLESARPSHTSQYLCASSETGTDMNTEAFFGQGTRLTVV.

The V and J genes are TRBV5-6 and TRBJ2-2; a weak D match, TRBD2 (5 bases). Germline V gives CDR1 SGHDT, CDR2 YYEEEE. The CDR3 consists of 15 residues. The V end lost 3 bases, the J end lost 7 bases, and 16 bases lay between the germline ends. CDR3 DNA sequence: TGTGCCAGCAGCTCGCGGGCCTTCCTGGACGGGGAGCTGTTTTTT. Its protein is CASSSRAFLDGELFF.

The genes are TRBV7-9 and TRBJ1-2; 7 nucleotides match TRBD1. This CDR3 contains 13 residues. The J segment lost 4 bases and the V segment lost 4 bases, leaving 3 bases of the junction unmatched. Germline lookup yields CDR1 SEHNR and CDR2 FQNEAQ (reference sequence). In nucleotides, the CDR3 is TGTGCCAGCAGCTCAGGGACAGTCTATGGCTACACCTTC. Protein sequence: CASSSGTVYGYTF. Supplemented by reference TRBV7-9 and TRBJ1-2, the full variable domain reads DTGVSQNPRHKITKRGQNVTFRCDPISEHNRLYWYRQTLGQGPEFLTYFQNEAQLEKSRLLSDRFSAERPKGSFSTLEIQRTEQGDSAMYLCASSSGTVYGYTFGSGTRLTVV.

The chain is built from TRBV24-1 and TRBJ2-3; 14 bases are shared with TRBD2. CDR1 and CDR2 from the germline V gene are KGHDR and SFDVKD. This CDR3 spans 20 amino acids. The ends lost 6 bases at V and 5 bases at J; junction bases unmatched: 18. The CDR3: CATSSFTGLAGGLRGDTQYF. CDR3 DNA: TGTGCCACCAGTTCCTTTACCGGACTAGCGGGGGGTCTAAGGGGAGATACGCAGTATTTT.

The chain links TRBV7-2 to TRBJ1-5, with TRBD1 matching over 8 bases. The CDR3 extends over 15 amino acids. V lost 5 bases and J lost 5; bases outside the gene matches: 8. Germline CDR1 is SGHTA and CDR2 is FQGNSA. CDR3 loop: CASSVRTGRDQPQHF. In DNA form, the CDR3 reads TGTGCCAGCAGCGTTAGGACAGGGAGGGATCAGCCCCAGCATTTT.

This sequence joins TRBV28 and TRBJ2-7; D is undetermined. Trimming pared 4 bases from V and 2 bases from J, leaving 15 bases between. Per the germline V gene, CDR1 is MDHEN and CDR2 is SYDVKM. The CDR3 consists of 15 residues. The CDR3 DNA is TGTGCCAGCAGTTCGTTCGACACCCGGACCTACGAGCAGTACTTC. Protein product: CASSSFDTRTYEQYF.

The chain links TRBV6-5 to TRBJ2-1; D uncertain. This CDR3 spans 13 amino acids. Germline values: CDR1 MNHEY, CDR2 SVGAGI. V was cut by 8 bases and J by 0 bases, with 8 bases left in between. The CDR3 reads CASLPSSYNEQFF. The CDR3, as DNA: TGTGCCAGCCTTCCAAGCTCCTACAATGAGCAGTTCTTC.

The chain joins TRBV7-3 to TRBJ1-2; 7 nucleotides align to TRBD1. CDR3 length: 13 residues. Germline assignment: CDR1 SGHTA and CDR2 FQGTGA. Unmatched junction bases numbered 4, after V lost 2 bases and J lost 7 bases. The CDR3 protein is CASSLDRELGYTF. CDR3 nucleotide sequence: TGTGCCAGCAGCTTAGACAGGGAGCTTGGCTACACCTTC.

This rearrangement joins TRBV4-3 to TRBJ1-1; D not resolved. This CDR3 contains 14 residues. V was shortened by 1 base and J by 1 base, with 7 bases between the two germline ends. The germline V gene encodes CDR1 LGHNA and CDR2 YSLEER. The CDR3: CASSQVRGNTEAFF. In DNA, the CDR3 is TGCGCCAGCAGCCAAGTACGGGGGAACACTGAAGCTTTCTTT.

The rearrangement links TRBV6-1 to TRBJ1-2, with 7 bases matching TRBD1. The CDR3 has 13 amino acids. With V trimmed by 0 bases and J by 14 bases, 9 bases remained unmatched. From germline, CDR1 is MNHNS and CDR2 SASEGT. CDR3 nucleotide sequence: TGTGCCAGCAGTGAAGCGCGGACAGGAGGAGTGACCTTC. It specifies CASSEARTGGVTF.

The V gene is TRBV5-1, the J gene TRBJ2-5, with 8 nucleotides matching TRBD1. Germline V gives CDR1 SGHRS, CDR2 YFSETQ. Losses at the gene ends were 1 base for V and 2 bases for J; bases not matched to a gene: 4. CDR3 length: 15 residues. The DNA for the CDR3 is TGCGCCAGCAGCTTGCCTACAGGGGGGCAAGAGACCCAGTACTTC. It is translated as CASSLPTGGQETQYF.

The V gene is TRBV4-3, the J gene TRBJ2-2, with unresolved D. This CDR3 is 14 amino acids long. V lost 1 base and J 6 bases, leaving 9 bases between the germline ends. Germline V CDR1 and CDR2: LGHNA, YSLEER. Written as DNA, the CDR3 is TGCGCCAGCAGCCAAGGTCCTCTAGCCGGGGAGCTGTTTTTT. It encodes CASSQGPLAGELFF.

The rearrangement links TRBV10-3 to TRBJ1-1; D may be TRBD1 (5 bases). In germline, CDR1 is ENHRY, CDR2 SYGVKD. The CDR3 loop spans 15 amino acids. V gave up 4 bases and J gave up 0 bases, with 12 bases separating them. CDR3 coding DNA: TGTGCCATCAGTGTCTCAGACAGCCTGAACACTGAAGCTTTCTTT. Translated: CAISVSDSLNTEAFF.

V and J are TRBV6-5 and TRBJ2-5, with D possibly TRBD1 on 6 matching bases. Looked up from germline, CDR1 is MNHEY and CDR2 is SVGAGI. Trimming shortened V by 4 bases and J by 5 bases, and 14 bases separated the two germline ends. This CDR3 is built from 14 residues. The CDR3 nucleotides read TGTGCCAGCAGTTCCTCTTGGGGGCAGGAGACCCAGTACTTC. This gives the protein CASSSSWGQETQYF.

J is TRBJ2-7 and V is TRBV7-3, with 7 bases aligning to TRBD2. Germline V CDR1 and CDR2: SGHTA, FQGTGA. The V and J ends lost 3 bases and 3 bases, in that order; junction bases with no gene match: 2. This CDR3 is 13 amino acids long. The CDR3 DNA is TGTGCCAGCAGCTTCGGGGAGGGCTACGAGCAGTACTTC. Translating gives CASSFGEGYEQYF. Full variable domain (rest looked up from reference TRBV7-3 and TRBJ2-7): GAGVSQTPSNKVTEKGKYVELRCDPISGHTALYWYRQSLGQGPEFLIYFQGTGAADDSGLPNDRFFAVRPEGSVSTLKIQRTERGDSAVYLCASSFGEGYEQYFGPGTRLTVT.

The chain employs TRBV6-5 and TRBJ2-5; D may be TRBD1 (6 bases). In germline, CDR1 is MNHEY, CDR2 SVGAGI. Trimming shortened V by 6 bases and J by 1 base, and 9 bases separated the two germline ends. This CDR3 spans 13 amino acids. CDR3 protein: CASRTGFQETQYF. The CDR3 DNA reads as TGTGCCAGCAGAACAGGGTTCCAAGAGACCCAGTACTTC.

This chain links TRBV6-5 with TRBJ2-1; 8 nucleotides match TRBD2. Trimming removed 6 bases from V and 0 bases from J; junction bases left unmatched: 4. The germline V gene encodes CDR1 MNHEY and CDR2 SVGAGI. The length of the CDR3 is 15 residues. Here the CDR3 reads CASRAGTSSYNEQFF. Here the CDR3 DNA reads TGTGCCAGCAGAGCCGGGACTAGCTCCTACAATGAGCAGTTCTTC.

The rearrangement joins TRBV6-5 to TRBJ1-2; TRBD1 is a possible D gene (5 bases). Germline CDR1 is MNHEY and CDR2 is SVGAGI. V gave up 5 bases and J gave up 6 bases, with 16 bases separating them. The CDR3 length is 14 residues. CDR3 DNA sequence: TGTGCCAGCAGTCCTAGGACACCTCCGAATGGCTACACCTTC. Its translation is CASSPRTPPNGYTF.

V is TRBV10-3 and J is TRBJ1-2, with D perhaps TRBD1 (5 bases). Germline V gene sequence: CDR1 ENHRY, CDR2 SYGVKD. The CDR3 is 14 residues long. With 0 bases removed from V and 8 bases from J, the gap between germline ends came to 13 bases. CDR3 protein: CAISESRGEVGYTF. CDR3 in DNA: TGTGCCATCAGTGAGTCCAGAGGGGAGGTAGGCTACACCTTC.

The chain joins TRBV4-2 to TRBJ2-4; the match to TRBD2 covers 11 bases. V lost 1 base and J lost 8; bases outside the gene matches: 10. The germline V gene has CDR1 LGHNA and CDR2 YNFKEQ. The CDR3 is made up of 17 amino acids. As DNA, the CDR3 is TGTGCCAGCAGCCAAGGGTCTAGCGGGGGGTACCGAGACATTCAGTACTTC. It is translated as CASSQGSSGGYRDIQYF.

The chain joins TRBV9 to TRBJ2-1, with 8 bases matching TRBD2. Germline trimming cut 3 bases from V and 10 bases from J; bases unmatched to any gene: 18. CDR3 length: 17 amino acids. The germline gives CDR1 SGDLS, CDR2 YYNGEE. CDR3 sequence (DNA): TGTGCCAGCAGCGCCCCGGGGGGGGCTCCCCGGGGTAGGGAGCAGTTCTTC. Translation gives CASSAPGGAPRGREQFF. Together with reference TRBV9 and TRBJ2-1, the CDR3 gives the full variable domain: DSGVTQTPKHLITATGQRVTLRCSPRSGDLSVYWYQQSLDQGLQFLIQYYNGEERAKGNILERFSAQQFPDLHSELNLSSLELGDSALYFCASSAPGGAPRGREQFFGPGTRLTVL.

This chain joins TRBV7-9 and TRBJ2-1; 10 bases align to TRBD1. V lost 4 bases, J lost 6 bases, and 6 bases stayed unmatched. Looked up from germline, CDR1 is SEHNR and CDR2 is FQNEAQ (reference sequence). The CDR3 has 15 residues. Here the CDR3 reads CASSSRQGAPNEQFF. CDR3 sequence (DNA): TGTGCCAGCAGCTCCCGACAGGGGGCACCCAATGAGCAGTTCTTC.

The rearrangement links TRBV24-1 to TRBJ2-1; 9 bases map to TRBD2. The length of the CDR3 is 16 residues. From germline, CDR1 is KGHDR and CDR2 SFDVKD. V was clipped by 4 bases and J by 4 bases; unmatched bases: 7. The CDR3 loop is CATSDVSGGFYNEQFF. As DNA, the CDR3 is TGTGCCACCAGTGACGTTAGCGGGGGATTTTACAATGAGCAGTTCTTC.

The chain carries TRBV10-2 and TRBJ1-2; possible D gene TRBD1, 5 bases. This CDR3 is 14 amino acids long. The germline V and J ends were trimmed by 3 bases and 0 bases, with 8 bases remaining between them. Germline V gives CDR1 WSHSY, CDR2 SAAADI. The CDR3 nucleotides are TGCGCCAGCAGTGAACGGGGGACTAACTATGGCTACACCTTC. Encoded protein: CASSERGTNYGYTF.